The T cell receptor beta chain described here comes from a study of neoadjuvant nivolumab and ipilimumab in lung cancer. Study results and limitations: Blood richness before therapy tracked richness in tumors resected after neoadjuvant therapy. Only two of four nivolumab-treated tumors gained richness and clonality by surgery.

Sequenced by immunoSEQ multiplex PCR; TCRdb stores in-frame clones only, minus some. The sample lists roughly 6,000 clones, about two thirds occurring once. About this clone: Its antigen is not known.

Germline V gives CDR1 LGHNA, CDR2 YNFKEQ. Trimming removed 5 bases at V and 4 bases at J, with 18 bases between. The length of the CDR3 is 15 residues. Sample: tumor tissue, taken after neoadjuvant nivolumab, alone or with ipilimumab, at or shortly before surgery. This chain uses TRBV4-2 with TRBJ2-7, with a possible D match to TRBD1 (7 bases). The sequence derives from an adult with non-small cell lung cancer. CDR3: CASSLGGRLAYEQYF. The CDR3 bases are TGTGCCAGCAGCTTAGGGGGCCGGCTAGCGTACGAGCAGTACTTC.